The 26 T cell receptor beta chains presented below share a single source sample, sequenced in a study of T cell responses to AZD1222 COVID-19 vaccine. The table came from immunoSEQ multiplex PCR; TCRdb's copy has only in-frame clones and leaves some out. The sample lists roughly 120,000 clones; roughly 86% were seen once. Sequenced here: peripheral blood, sampled 28 days after the second AZD1222 dose. Receptor source: an adult who received the AZD1222 COVID-19 vaccine.

The rearrangement joins TRBV11-3 to TRBJ2-3; D possibly matches TRBD1 or TRBD2 (5 bases each). Trimming cost V 3 bases and J 0 bases, with 10 bases left between them. The germline CDR1 and CDR2 sequences are SGHNT and YENEEA. The CDR3 extends over 15 amino acids. The CDR3 coding sequence is TGTGCCAGCAGCTTGGGTGGGGGAAGCACAGATACGCAGTATTTT. This sequence encodes CASSLGGGSTDTQYF.

This rearrangement joins TRBV12-3 or TRBV12-4 to TRBJ1-1, with D perhaps matching TRBD1 (5 bases). This CDR3 has 12 amino acids. V dropped 6 bases and J dropped 11 bases, with 16 bases sitting between them. In nucleotides, the CDR3 is TGTGCCAGCAGCCCCAGCGGGGCCGACGCTTTCTTT. Its translation is CASSPSGADAFF.

The V call is TRBV5-1, the J call TRBJ1-2; 10 nucleotides align to TRBD1. V dropped 4 bases and J dropped 3; count of bases not matched to a gene: 9. The CDR3 runs to 16 residues. CDR1 SGHRS and CDR2 YFSETQ come from the germline V gene. CDR3 sequence (DNA): TGCGCCAGCAGCCCTCAGGTCGGACAGGGGGACTATGGCTACACCTTC. It is translated as CASSPQVGQGDYGYTF.

The gene calls are TRBV28 and TRBJ1-2; D not certain. The CDR3 extends over 14 amino acids. The V end was cut by 4 bases, the J end by 0 bases, with 9 bases between. Germline V gene lookup returns CDR1 MDHEN and CDR2 SYDVKM. The CDR3 protein is CASSSSLANYGYTF. The CDR3 DNA reads TGTGCCAGCAGTTCCAGCTTAGCTAACTATGGCTACACCTTC.

This clone has just a few counts. The V and J genes are TRBV29-1 and TRBJ1-2, with 9 bases aligning to TRBD1. Germline V gene data show CDR1 as SQVTM and CDR2 as ANQGSEA. J lost 8 bases, V lost 1 base, and 5 bases had no gene match. This CDR3 is built from 13 residues. The CDR3 nucleotides are TGCAGCGTTGAAGCTGCGGGACAGGGAGGCTACACCTTC. This codes for CSVEAAGQGGYTF.

The CDR3 protein is CAWATPGGSVGELFF. The CDR3 DNA sequence: TGTGCCTGGGCCACACCAGGGGGCTCTGTCGGGGAGCTGTTTTTT. The chain employs TRBV30 and TRBJ2-2, with 8 nucleotides matching TRBD1. The CDR3 runs to 15 residues. Losses at the gene ends were 5 bases for V and 7 bases for J; bases not matched to a gene: 12. CDR1 and CDR2 from the germline V gene are GTSNPN and SVGIG (reference sequence).

The chain uses TRBV11-2 and TRBJ1-1; a possible D gene is TRBD1 (5 bases). CDR1 is SGHAT and CDR2 is FQNNGV in the germline V gene. The CDR3 runs to 14 residues. The ends were cut back, 2 bases at V and 4 bases at J, with 11 bases in the middle. CDR3 bases: TGTGCCAGCAGCTTAAGTTCCGGGGGCACTGAAGCTTTCTTT. Its protein is CASSLSSGGTEAFF.

This clone is a singleton in its sample. CDR3: CASSLDRGRVAGEHEQFF. The CDR3 DNA reads TGTGCCAGCAGCTTAGATCGAGGCCGGGTAGCGGGGGAACATGAGCAGTTCTTC. The V and J genes are TRBV11-3 and TRBJ2-1; 9 nucleotides align to TRBD2. CDR3 length: 18 amino acids. The germline gives CDR1 SGHNT, CDR2 YENEEA. The V segment lost 0 bases and the J segment 8 bases; nucleotides outside the gene matches: 14. The full variable domain, completed using reference TRBV11-3 and TRBJ2-1, is EAGVVQSPRYKIIEKKQPVAFWCNPISGHNTLYWYLQNLGQGPELLIRYENEEAVDDSQLPKDRFSAERLKGVDSTLKIQPAELGDSAVYLCASSLDRGRVAGEHEQFFGPGTRLTVL.

The J gene is TRBJ2-3, the V gene TRBV5-5; D might be TRBD1 (5 bases). The CDR3 extends over 15 amino acids. Germline V lookup: CDR1 SGHKS, CDR2 YYEKEE (reference sequence). The V end lost 2 bases, the J end lost 2 bases, and 12 bases lay between the germline ends. DNA for the CDR3: TGTGCCAGCAGCTTAGGGTCAGGGTTCACAGATACGCAGTATTTT. This gives the protein CASSLGSGFTDTQYF.

The chain is built from TRBV6-2 or TRBV6-3 and TRBJ1-6; D is perhaps TRBD1 (6 bases). The CDR3 length is 15 residues. Germline-derived CDR1 and CDR2 are MNHEY and SVGEGT. V gave up 2 bases and J gave up 9 bases, with 14 bases separating them. CDR3: CASSYPGQSSSPLHF. The CDR3 nucleotides read TGTGCCAGCAGTTACCCCGGACAGTCGAGTTCACCCCTCCACTTT.

This chain links TRBV19 with TRBJ1-1; D unresolved. Trimming removed 3 bases at V and 0 bases at J, with 11 bases between. The CDR3 has 15 residues. Germline V gene data show CDR1 as LNHDA and CDR2 as SQIVND (reference sequence). The CDR3 nucleotides are TGTGCCAGTAGTATTGGGTTAGACATGAACACTGAAGCTTTCTTT. This codes for CASSIGLDMNTEAFF.

As concerns this clone: Sequence at one end of the junction differs from germline and may be a read error. The chain recombines TRBV2 with TRBJ1-6; 9 bases align to TRBD1. This CDR3 is 14 amino acids long. CDR1 and CDR2 from the germline V gene are SNHLY and FYNNEI. The CDR3 nucleotides read TGTGCCAGCAGTGCGGGACAGGGTAATCCACCCCTCCACTTT. This gives the protein CASSAGQGNPPLHF.

This chain joins TRBV15 and TRBJ1-3, with D uncertain. Germline-derived CDR1 and CDR2 are LNHNV and YYDKDF (reference sequence). This CDR3 contains 15 residues. Trimming pared 0 bases from V and 4 bases from J, leaving 10 bases between. Here the CDR3 reads CATSRDPRAGNTIYF. In nucleotides, the CDR3 is TGTGCCACCAGCAGAGATCCCCGGGCGGGAAACACCATATATTTT.

This chain links TRBV5-4 with TRBJ2-2; D unclear. Germline loops: CDR1 SGHNT, CDR2 YYREEE (reference sequence). Between the trimmed V and J ends, which lost 4 bases and 4 bases, there was a span of 8 bases. The CDR3 is made up of 13 amino acids. The CDR3 loop reads CASSRSTTGELFF. The CDR3 region has the DNA TGTGCCAGCAGCAGGAGCACCACCGGGGAGCTGTTTTTT.

This clone has only a few counts. The rearrangement uses TRBV11-3 and TRBJ2-3; TRBD2 is a possible D gene (6 bases). CDR1 and CDR2 from the germline V gene are SGHNT and YENEEA. The CDR3 totals 14 residues. Deletions cut 3 bases from V and 9 bases from J, with 16 bases between. The CDR3 coding sequence is TGTGCCAGCAGCTTTTTCAGGGAGGAGGAGACGCAGTATTTT. It codes for CASSFFREEETQYF.

The chain has TRBV10-3 and TRBJ1-4; D possibly corresponds to TRBD1 (5 bases). The CDR3 sequence is 17 residues long. The V gene lost 0 bases and the J gene lost 0 bases, with 11 bases spanning the gap. The germline gives CDR1 ENHRY, CDR2 SYGVKD. This CDR3 is CAISESARDPTNEKLFF. For the CDR3, the DNA is TGTGCCATCAGTGAGTCGGCGAGGGACCCAACTAATGAAAAACTGTTTTTT.

The chain combines TRBV11-3 with TRBJ2-7; D unresolved. The ends were cut back, 8 bases at V and 6 bases at J, with 8 bases in the middle. The CDR3 consists of 10 residues. Germline V gene lookup returns CDR1 SGHNT and CDR2 YENEEA. The CDR3 region has the DNA TGTGCCAGCCTTCCAGCCGAGCAGTACTTC. Translated: CASLPAEQYF.

J is TRBJ1-4 and V is TRBV9, with a tentative D call TRBD1 (6 bases). The V end was cut by 0 bases, the J end by 8 bases, with 14 bases between. The CDR3 covers 15 residues. CDR1 is SGDLS and CDR2 is YYNGEE in the germline V gene. CDR3 protein: CASSVEGGLYEKLFF. The CDR3 region has the DNA TGTGCCAGCAGCGTAGAGGGGGGGTTGTACGAAAAACTGTTTTTT.

The genes are TRBV5-4 and TRBJ2-4; no clear D. This CDR3 has 14 residues. Germline loops: CDR1 SGHNT, CDR2 YYREEE (reference sequence). V lost 4 bases and J 4 bases, leaving 12 bases between the germline ends. CDR3 sequence reads: CASSLGLGKNIQYF. The CDR3 DNA sequence: TGTGCCAGCAGCCTCGGCTTGGGGAAAAACATTCAGTACTTC.

The gene calls are TRBV11-3 and TRBJ2-3; D unclear. Trimming left V 4 bases short and J 3 bases short, with 2 bases between. The CDR3 is 11 residues long. CDR1 SGHNT and CDR2 YENEEA come from the germline V gene. The CDR3 here is CASSWTDTQYF. CDR3 DNA sequence: TGTGCCAGCAGCTGGACAGATACGCAGTATTTT.

The V gene is TRBV30, the J gene TRBJ2-3; tentatively, D is TRBD1 (7 bases). V gave up 7 bases and J gave up 4 bases, with 12 bases separating them. Germline V lookup: CDR1 GTSNPN, CDR2 SVGIG (reference sequence). CDR3 length equals 12 residues. Written as DNA, the CDR3 is TGTGCCTCGGAGGGGGCGGCAGATACGCAGTATTTT. Amino acids: CASEGAADTQYF.

A few counts support this clone. The V call is TRBV4-1, the J call TRBJ1-4; D is unclear. V lost 1 base, J lost 0 bases, and 3 bases lay in between. Germline V gives CDR1 MGHRA, CDR2 YSYEKL. The CDR3 is 14 residues long. CDR3 sequence (DNA): TGCGCCAGCAGCCAAGTTGCAACTAATGAAAAACTGTTTTTT. It is translated as CASSQVATNEKLFF.

This clone is categorized as medium-sized. The chain employs TRBV5-4 and TRBJ2-7; a weak D match, TRBD2 (6 bases). Germline CDR1 reads SGHNT; CDR2 reads YYREEE (reference sequence). Trimming left V 0 bases short and J 5 bases short, with 12 bases between. CDR3 length: 14 amino acids. The CDR3, as DNA: TGTGCCAGCAGCTTGGGTACTAGCCCCCACGAGCAGTACTTC. Its translation is CASSLGTSPHEQYF.

The gene calls are TRBV10-3 and TRBJ1-5, with D hard to call. The CDR3 totals 13 residues. Germline loops: CDR1 ENHRY, CDR2 SYGVKD. V lost 3 bases, J lost 9 bases, and 12 bases lay in between. This CDR3 is CAISDGSPRPQHF. As DNA, the CDR3 is TGTGCCATCAGTGACGGGTCCCCCCGGCCCCAGCATTTT.

The chain recombines TRBV7-2 with TRBJ1-1, with D possibly TRBD1 on 6 matching bases. The V and J ends lost 5 bases and 3 bases respectively, with 16 bases between them. The CDR3 totals 15 residues. Germline loops: CDR1 SGHTA, CDR2 FQGNSA. The chain's CDR3 is CASSPAPRGHTEAFF. CDR3 DNA: TGTGCCAGCAGCCCCGCGCCGCGGGGGCACACTGAAGCTTTCTTT.

This sequence joins TRBV7-8 and TRBJ1-1; D might be TRBD1 (6 bases). Germline V gives CDR1 SGHVS, CDR2 FQNEAQ. The CDR3 covers 18 residues. V was cut by 5 bases and J by 0 bases, with 22 bases left in between. The CDR3 DNA reads as TGTGCCAGCAGCCCAGGACCATGGACAGAGACCTTGAACACTGAAGCTTTCTTT. As protein: CASSPGPWTETLNTEAFF.